What follows describes a single T cell receptor beta chain. Its antigen is currently unknown. Method: immunoSEQ multiplex PCR; TCRdb's copy keeps in-frame clones and lacks some. The sample consists of about 38,000 clones, roughly 91% of them appearing once. The data belong to a study of cytomegalovirus exposure and HLA in healthy donors. General study findings and limits: One later analysis, an examination of the 90 to 150 validation repertoires, found that first-cohort TCR clusters tended to co-occur in them.

Sequenced sample: PBMCs. This TCR was sampled from a man between 18 and 35 years old in good health and CMV-seronegative.

This chain's CDR3 is CASSPPGKTYEQYF. In DNA, the CDR3 is TGTGCCAGCTCACCTCCGGGAAAGACCTACGAGCAGTACTTC. The rearrangement uses TRBV18 and TRBJ2-7; D may be TRBD2 (5 bases). The V end was cut by 3 bases, the J end by 2 bases, with 11 bases between. Germline CDR1 is KGHSH and CDR2 is LQKENI. The CDR3 covers 14 residues.